These 3 T cell receptor beta chains were all obtained from the same sample, sequenced in a study of cytomegalovirus exposure and HLA in healthy donors. PCR primers comprised 60 Vbeta and 13 Jbeta primers. The method was immunoSEQ multiplex PCR; TCRdb's version includes in-frame clones alone and lacks a portion of them. The data hold around 160,000 clones, with approximately 79% observed a single time. The sequenced material came from PBMCs. These receptors all come from a woman aged 35 to 49 in good health and CMV-seropositive.

The chain recombines TRBV2 with TRBJ1-6; 10 bases fit TRBD1. V trimming: 6 bases; J trimming: 4 bases; junction bases outside the gene matches: 0. The CDR3 sequence is 14 residues long. CDR1 and CDR2 (germline): SNHLY, FYNNEI. The CDR3 reads CASRDRGYNSPLHF. DNA of the CDR3: TGTGCCAGCAGGGACAGGGGGTATAATTCACCCCTCCACTTT.

The chain employs TRBV18 and TRBJ1-2; D unclear. CDR3 length equals 12 residues. Germline-derived CDR1 and CDR2 are KGHSH and LQKENI. V was clipped by 5 bases and J by 6 bases, with 10 bases between them. This CDR3 reads CASSVRYNGYTF. CDR3 nucleotides: TGTGCCAGCTCAGTTCGATACAATGGCTACACCTTC.

The chain recombines TRBV11-2 with TRBJ1-1, with D possibly TRBD1 on 5 matching bases. The V end was cut by 6 bases, the J end by 1 base, with 12 bases between. Per germline, CDR1 SGHAT and CDR2 FQNNGV. The CDR3 is 14 residues long. The CDR3 is CASSSRGSNTEAFF. The CDR3 DNA sequence: TGTGCCAGCAGTTCGCGGGGGTCGAACACTGAAGCTTTCTTT.